This T cell receptor beta chain was sequenced for a study of T cell repertoires in cytomegalovirus infection. V was clipped by 1 base and J by 0 bases, with 13 bases between them. Germline V lookup: CDR1 SEHNR, CDR2 FQNEAQ (reference sequence). The CDR3 loop spans 17 amino acids. MiXCR, run by TCRdb on the reads, gives a single entry per CDR3 protein. Among 150,000 to 200,000 distinct CDR3 sequences, 15% to 20% were seen once, and the ten largest hold over 15%. This clonotype was observed a few times. The sequence was obtained from a human donor in good health (CMV status not recorded). Some clones in this sample may be carry-over from other donors' samples. The material sequenced was CD8+ T cells from PBMCs. The gene calls are TRBV7-9 and TRBJ1-5; D not resolved. The CDR3 sequence is CASSLDETGYSNQPQHF. CDR3 DNA: TGTGCCAGCAGCTTAGACGAGACGGGTTATAGCAATCAGCCCCAGCATTTT.